The clone carrying this T cell receptor (beta chain) was recorded a few times. Antigen specificity is unknown. The CDR3 is made up of 16 amino acids. Per germline, CDR1 LNHDA and CDR2 SQIVND (reference sequence). The junction had 9 bases not matched to a gene; V was cut back by 1 base and J by 5 bases. This entry belongs to a study of T cells in Graves' hyperthyroidism and ophthalmopathy. Study-wide points: Most expanded thyroid clonotypes above 0.001 recurred in blood.

Amplified regions were TCR beta CDR3 sequences from RNA transcripts. TCR CDR3 regions were first amplified by RT-PCR with HTBI primers. TCRdb called the multiplex PCR reads again in MiXCR, with one record for every CDR3 protein. The repertoire holds over 350,000 distinct CDR3 sequences, with more than 13% as singletons. This chain links TRBV19 with TRBJ2-7; 9 nucleotides agree with TRBD2. The clonotype was recovered from a man aged 50-59 years with Graves' ophthalmopathy. The sample consisted of blood. Here the CDR3 reads CASSIAGGTSHDEQYF. CDR3 coding DNA: TGTGCCAGTAGTATAGCCGGGGGGACTAGCCACGACGAGCAGTACTTC.